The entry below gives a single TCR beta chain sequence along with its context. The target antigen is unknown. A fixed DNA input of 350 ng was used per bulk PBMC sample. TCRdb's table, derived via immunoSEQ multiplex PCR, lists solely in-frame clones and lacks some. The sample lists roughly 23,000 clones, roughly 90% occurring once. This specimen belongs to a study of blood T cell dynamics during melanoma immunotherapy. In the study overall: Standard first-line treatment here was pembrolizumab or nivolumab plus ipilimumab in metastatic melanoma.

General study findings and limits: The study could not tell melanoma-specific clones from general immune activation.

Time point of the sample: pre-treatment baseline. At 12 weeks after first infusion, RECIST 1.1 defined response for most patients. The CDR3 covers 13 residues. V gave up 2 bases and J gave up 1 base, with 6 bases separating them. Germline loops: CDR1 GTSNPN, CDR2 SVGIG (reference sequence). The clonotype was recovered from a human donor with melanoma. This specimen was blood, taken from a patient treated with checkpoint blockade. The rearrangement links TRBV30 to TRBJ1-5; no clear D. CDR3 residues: CAWSTDSNQPQHF. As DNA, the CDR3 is TGTGCCTGGAGTACGGACAGCAATCAGCCCCAGCATTTT. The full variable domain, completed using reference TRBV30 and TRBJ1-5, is SQTIHQWPATLVQPVGSPLSLECTVEGTSNPNLYWYRQAAGRGLQLLFYSVGIGQISSEVPQNLSASRPQDRQFILSSKKLLLSDSGFYLCAWSTDSNQPQHFGDGTRLSIL.